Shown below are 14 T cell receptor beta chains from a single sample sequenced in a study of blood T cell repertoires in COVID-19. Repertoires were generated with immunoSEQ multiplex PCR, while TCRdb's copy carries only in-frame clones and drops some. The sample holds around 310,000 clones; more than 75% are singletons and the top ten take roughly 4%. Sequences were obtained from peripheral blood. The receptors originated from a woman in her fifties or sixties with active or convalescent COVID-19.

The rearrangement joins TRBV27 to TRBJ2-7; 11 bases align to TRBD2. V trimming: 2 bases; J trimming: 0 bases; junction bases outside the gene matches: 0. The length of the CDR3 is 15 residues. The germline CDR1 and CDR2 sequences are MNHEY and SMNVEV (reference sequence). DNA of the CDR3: TGTGCCAGCAGTTTAACTAGCGGGGGCTCCTACGAGCAGTACTTC. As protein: CASSLTSGGSYEQYF.

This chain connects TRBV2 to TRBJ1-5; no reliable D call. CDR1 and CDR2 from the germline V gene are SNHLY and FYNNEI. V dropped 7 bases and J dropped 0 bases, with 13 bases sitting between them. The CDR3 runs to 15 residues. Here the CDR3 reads CASKLVQYSNQPQHF. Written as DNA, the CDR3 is TGTGCCAGCAAGTTGGTACAGTATAGCAATCAGCCCCAGCATTTT.

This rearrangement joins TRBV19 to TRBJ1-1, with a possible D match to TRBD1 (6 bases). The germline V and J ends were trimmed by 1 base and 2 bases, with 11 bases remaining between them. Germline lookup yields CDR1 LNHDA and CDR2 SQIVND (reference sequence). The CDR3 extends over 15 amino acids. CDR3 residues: CASSIGQDTNTEAFF. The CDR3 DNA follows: TGTGCCAGTAGTATAGGACAGGACACAAACACTGAAGCTTTCTTT.

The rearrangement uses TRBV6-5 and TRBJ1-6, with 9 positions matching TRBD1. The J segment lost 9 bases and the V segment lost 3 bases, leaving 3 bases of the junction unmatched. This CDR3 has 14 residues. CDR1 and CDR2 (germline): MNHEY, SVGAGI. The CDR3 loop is CASSYGTGFSPLHF. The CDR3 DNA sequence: TGTGCCAGCAGTTATGGGACAGGGTTTTCACCCCTCCACTTT.

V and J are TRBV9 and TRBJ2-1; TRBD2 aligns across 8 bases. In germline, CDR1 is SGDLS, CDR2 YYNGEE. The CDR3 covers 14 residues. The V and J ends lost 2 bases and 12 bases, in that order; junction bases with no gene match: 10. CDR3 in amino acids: CASSVGTSPSLQFF. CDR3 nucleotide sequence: TGTGCCAGCAGCGTTGGGACTAGTCCCAGTCTGCAGTTCTTC.

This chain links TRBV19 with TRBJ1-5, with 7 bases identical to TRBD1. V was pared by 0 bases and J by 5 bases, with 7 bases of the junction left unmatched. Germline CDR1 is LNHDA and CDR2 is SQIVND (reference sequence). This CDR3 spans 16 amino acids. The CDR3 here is CASSIDLQGPHQPQHF. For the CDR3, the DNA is TGTGCCAGTAGTATAGACCTACAGGGGCCCCATCAGCCCCAGCATTTT.

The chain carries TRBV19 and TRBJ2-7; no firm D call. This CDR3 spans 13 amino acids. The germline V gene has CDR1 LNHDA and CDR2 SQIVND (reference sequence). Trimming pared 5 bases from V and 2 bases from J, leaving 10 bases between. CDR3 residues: CASSRGRTYEQYF. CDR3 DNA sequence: TGTGCCAGTAGTCGCGGTCGTACCTACGAGCAGTACTTC.

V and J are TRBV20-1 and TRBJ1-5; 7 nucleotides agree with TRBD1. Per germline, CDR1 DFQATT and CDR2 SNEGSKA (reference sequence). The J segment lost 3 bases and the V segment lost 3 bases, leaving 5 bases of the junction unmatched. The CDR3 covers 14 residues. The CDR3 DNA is TGCAGTGCTAGTGTCGGGACAGACAATCAGCCCCAGCATTTT. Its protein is CSASVGTDNQPQHF.

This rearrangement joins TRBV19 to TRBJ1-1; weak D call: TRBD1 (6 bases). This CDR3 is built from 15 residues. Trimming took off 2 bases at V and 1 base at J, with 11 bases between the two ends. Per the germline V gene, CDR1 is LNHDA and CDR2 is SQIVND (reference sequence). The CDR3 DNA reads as TGTGCCAGTAGTATATTATGGGGACAGAACACTGAAGCTTTCTTT. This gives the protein CASSILWGQNTEAFF.

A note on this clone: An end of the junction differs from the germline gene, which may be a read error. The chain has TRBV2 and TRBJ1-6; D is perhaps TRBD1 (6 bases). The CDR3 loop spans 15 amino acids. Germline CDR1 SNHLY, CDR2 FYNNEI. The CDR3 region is CASSLGGGLGSSLHF. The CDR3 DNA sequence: TGTGCCAGCAGTTTGGGGGGCGGACTAGGTTCATCCCTCCACTTT.

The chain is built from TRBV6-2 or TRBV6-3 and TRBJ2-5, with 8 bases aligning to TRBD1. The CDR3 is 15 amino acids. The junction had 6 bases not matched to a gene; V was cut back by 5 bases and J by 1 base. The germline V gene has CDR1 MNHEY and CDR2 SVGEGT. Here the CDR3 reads CASSLQGGTQETQYF. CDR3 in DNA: TGTGCCAGCAGTCTACAGGGGGGCACCCAAGAGACCCAGTACTTC.

DNA for the CDR3: TGTGCCAGCAGCTTGGGGACCGGGAGGAGGGCTGAAGCTTTCTTT. This codes for CASSLGTGRRAEAFF. V is TRBV5-4 and J is TRBJ1-1; D gene ambiguous. V was cut by 0 bases and J by 6 bases, with 15 bases left in between. Germline CDR1 reads SGHNT; CDR2 reads YYREEE (reference sequence). This CDR3 has 15 amino acids.

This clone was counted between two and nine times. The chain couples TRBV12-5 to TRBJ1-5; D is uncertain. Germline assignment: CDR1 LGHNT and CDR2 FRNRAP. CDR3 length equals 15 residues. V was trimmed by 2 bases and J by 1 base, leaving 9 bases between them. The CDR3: CASGLSFISNQPQHF. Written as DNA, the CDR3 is TGTGCTAGTGGTTTGAGCTTCATAAGCAATCAGCCCCAGCATTTT.

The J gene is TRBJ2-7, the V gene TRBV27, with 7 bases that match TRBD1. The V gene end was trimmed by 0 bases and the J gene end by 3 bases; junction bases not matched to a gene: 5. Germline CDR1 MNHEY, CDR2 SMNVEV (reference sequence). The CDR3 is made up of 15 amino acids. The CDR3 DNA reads TGTGCCAGCAGTTTATCCGGACAGGTCCGCTACGAGCAGTACTTC. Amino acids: CASSLSGQVRYEQYF.